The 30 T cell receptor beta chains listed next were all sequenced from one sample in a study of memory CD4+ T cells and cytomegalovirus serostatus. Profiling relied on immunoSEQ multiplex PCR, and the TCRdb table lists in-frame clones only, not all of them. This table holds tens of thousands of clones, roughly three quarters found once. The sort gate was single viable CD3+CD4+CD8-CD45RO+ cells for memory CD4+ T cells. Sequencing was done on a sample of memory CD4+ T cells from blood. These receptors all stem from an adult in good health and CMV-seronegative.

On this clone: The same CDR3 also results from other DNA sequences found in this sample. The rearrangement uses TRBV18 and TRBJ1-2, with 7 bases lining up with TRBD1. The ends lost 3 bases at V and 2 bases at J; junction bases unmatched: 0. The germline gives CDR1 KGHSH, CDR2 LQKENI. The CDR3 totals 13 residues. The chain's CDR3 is CASSPTGNYGYTF. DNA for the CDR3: TGTGCCAGCTCACCGACAGGGAACTATGGCTACACCTTC. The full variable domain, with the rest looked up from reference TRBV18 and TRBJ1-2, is NAGVMQNPRHLVRRRGQEARLRCSPMKGHSHVYWYRQLPEEGLKFMVYLQKENIIDESGMPKERFSAEFPKEGPSILRIQQVVRGDSAAYFCASSPTGNYGYTFGSGTRLTVV.

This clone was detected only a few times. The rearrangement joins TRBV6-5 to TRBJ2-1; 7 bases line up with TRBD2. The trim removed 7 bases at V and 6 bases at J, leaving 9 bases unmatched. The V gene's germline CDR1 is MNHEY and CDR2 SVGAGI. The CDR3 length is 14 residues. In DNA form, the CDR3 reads TGTGCCAGCACTCGGGCGGGAGAAGGCAATGAGCAGTTCTTC. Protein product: CASTRAGEGNEQFF.

The CDR3 region is CSVEYEGRTSEQYF. The CDR3 coding sequence is TGCAGCGTTGAATATGAGGGGAGGACCTCCGAGCAGTACTTC. The V gene is TRBV29-1, the J gene TRBJ2-7, with D possibly matching TRBD2 (6 bases). V lost 2 bases and J 6 bases, leaving 17 bases between the germline ends. Germline CDR1 is SQVTM and CDR2 is ANQGSEA. This CDR3 is built from 14 residues.

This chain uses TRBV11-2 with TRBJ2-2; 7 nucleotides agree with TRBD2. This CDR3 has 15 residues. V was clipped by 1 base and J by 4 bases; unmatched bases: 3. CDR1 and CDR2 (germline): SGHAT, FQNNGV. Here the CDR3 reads CASSLVGRGTGELFF. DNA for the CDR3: TGTGCCAGCAGCTTAGTTGGGAGGGGCACCGGGGAGCTGTTTTTT.

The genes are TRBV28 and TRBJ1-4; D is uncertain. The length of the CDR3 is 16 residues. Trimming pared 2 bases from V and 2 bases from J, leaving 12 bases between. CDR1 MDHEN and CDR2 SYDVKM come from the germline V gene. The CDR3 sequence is CASSLPQGGTNEKLFF. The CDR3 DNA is TGTGCCAGCAGTTTACCCCAAGGCGGGACTAATGAAAAACTGTTTTTT.

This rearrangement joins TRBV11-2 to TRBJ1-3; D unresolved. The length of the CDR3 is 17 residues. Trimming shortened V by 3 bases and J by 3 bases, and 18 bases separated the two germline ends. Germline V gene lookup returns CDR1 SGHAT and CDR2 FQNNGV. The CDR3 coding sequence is TGTGCCAGCAGCTTCGACCCGGGCCCAATTCTTGGAAACACCATATATTTT. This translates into CASSFDPGPILGNTIYF.

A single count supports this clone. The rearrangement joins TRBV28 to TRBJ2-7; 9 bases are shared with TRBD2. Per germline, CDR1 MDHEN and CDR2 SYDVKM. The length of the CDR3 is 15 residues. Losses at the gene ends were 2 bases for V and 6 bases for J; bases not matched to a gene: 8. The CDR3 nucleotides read TGTGCCAGCAGTTTACTGACTAGCGGAGGGCGCGAGCAGTACTTC. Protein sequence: CASSLLTSGGREQYF.

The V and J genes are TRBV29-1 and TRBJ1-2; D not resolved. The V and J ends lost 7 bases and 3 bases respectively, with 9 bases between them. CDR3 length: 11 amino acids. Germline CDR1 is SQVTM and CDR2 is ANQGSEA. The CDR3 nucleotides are TGCAGCGCTTGGATGGACTATGGCTACACCTTC. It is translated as CSAWMDYGYTF. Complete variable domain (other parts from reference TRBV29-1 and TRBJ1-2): SAVISQKPSRDICQRGTSLTIQCQVDSQVTMMFWYRQQPGQSLTLIATANQGSEATYESGFVIDKFPISRPNLTFSTLTVSNMSPEDSSIYLCSAWMDYGYTFGSGTRLTVV.

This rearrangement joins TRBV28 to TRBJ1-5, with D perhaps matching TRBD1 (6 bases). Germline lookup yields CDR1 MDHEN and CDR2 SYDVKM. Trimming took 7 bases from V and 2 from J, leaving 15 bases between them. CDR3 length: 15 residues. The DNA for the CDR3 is TGTGCCAGCATCTGGGGAGGGGGTGGCAATCAGCCCCAGCATTTT. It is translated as CASIWGGGGNQPQHF.

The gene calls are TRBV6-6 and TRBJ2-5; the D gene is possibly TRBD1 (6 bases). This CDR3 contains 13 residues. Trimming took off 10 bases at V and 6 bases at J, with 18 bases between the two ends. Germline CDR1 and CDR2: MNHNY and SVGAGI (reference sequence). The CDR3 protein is CATNVQGGQTQYF. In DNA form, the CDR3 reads TGTGCCACCAATGTACAGGGTGGGCAGACCCAGTACTTC.

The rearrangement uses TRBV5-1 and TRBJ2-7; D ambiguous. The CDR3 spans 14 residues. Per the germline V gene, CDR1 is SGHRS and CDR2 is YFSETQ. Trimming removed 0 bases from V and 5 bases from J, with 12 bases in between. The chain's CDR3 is CASSLGQPTNEQYF. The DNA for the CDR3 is TGCGCCAGCAGCTTGGGACAACCTACTAACGAGCAGTACTTC.

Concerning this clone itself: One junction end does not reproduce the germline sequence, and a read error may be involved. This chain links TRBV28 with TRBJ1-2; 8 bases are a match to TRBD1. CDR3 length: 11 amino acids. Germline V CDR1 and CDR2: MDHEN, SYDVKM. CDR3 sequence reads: CASSWDRTPHF. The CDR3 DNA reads TGTGCCAGCAGTTGGGACAGGACCCCTCACTTC.

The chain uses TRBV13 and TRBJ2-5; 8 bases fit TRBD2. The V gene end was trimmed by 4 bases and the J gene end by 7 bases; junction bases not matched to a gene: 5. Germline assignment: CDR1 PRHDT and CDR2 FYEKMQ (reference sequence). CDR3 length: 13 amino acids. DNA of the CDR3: TGTGCCAGCAGCTCCCGGGGGGGGTCGACCCAGTACTTC. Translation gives CASSSRGGSTQYF.

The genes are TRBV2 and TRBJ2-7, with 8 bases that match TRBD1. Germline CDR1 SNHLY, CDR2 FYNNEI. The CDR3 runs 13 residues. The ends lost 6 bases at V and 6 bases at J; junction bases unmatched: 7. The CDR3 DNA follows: TGTGCCAGCAGGGGGGACAGGTACGGCGAGCAGTACTTC. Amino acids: CASRGDRYGEQYF.

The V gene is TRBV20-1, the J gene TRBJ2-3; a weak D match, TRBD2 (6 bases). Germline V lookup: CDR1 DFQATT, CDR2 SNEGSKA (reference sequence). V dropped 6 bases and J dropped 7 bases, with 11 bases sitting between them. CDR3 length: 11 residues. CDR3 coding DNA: TGCAGTGCCGGACTACTAAATACGCAGTATTTT. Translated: CSAGLLNTQYF.

The CDR3 loop reads CSVESGGGYNEQFF. DNA of the CDR3: TGCAGCGTTGAATCGGGAGGAGGGTACAATGAGCAGTTCTTC. The V gene is TRBV29-1, the J gene TRBJ2-1, with 7 bases matching TRBD2. V was clipped by 2 bases and J by 4 bases; unmatched bases: 5. CDR1 and CDR2 from the germline V gene are SQVTM and ANQGSEA. This CDR3 comprises 14 residues.

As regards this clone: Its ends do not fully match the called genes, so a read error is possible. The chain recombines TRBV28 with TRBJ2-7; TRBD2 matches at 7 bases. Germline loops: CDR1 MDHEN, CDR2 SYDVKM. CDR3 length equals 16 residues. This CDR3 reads CASSLSAQVTPGLPNF. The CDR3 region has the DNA TGTGCCAGCAGTTTATCGGCCCAGGTCACACCGGGACTACCTAACTTC.

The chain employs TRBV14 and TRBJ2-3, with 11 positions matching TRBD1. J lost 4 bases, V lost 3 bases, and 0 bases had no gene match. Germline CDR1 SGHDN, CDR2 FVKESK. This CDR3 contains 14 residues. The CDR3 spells CASSQDRGPDTQYF. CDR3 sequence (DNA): TGTGCCAGCAGCCAGGACAGGGGGCCAGATACGCAGTATTTT.

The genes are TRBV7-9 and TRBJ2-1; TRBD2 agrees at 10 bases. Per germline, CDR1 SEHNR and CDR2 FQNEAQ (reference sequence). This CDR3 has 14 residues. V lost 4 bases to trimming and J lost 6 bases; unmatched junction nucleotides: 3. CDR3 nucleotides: TGTGCCAGCAGCTCTAGCGGGAGAATCAATGAGCAGTTCTTC. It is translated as CASSSSGRINEQFF.

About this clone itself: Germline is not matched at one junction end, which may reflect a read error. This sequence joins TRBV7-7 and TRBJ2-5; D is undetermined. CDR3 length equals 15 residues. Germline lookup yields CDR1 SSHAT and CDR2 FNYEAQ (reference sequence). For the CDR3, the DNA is TGTGCTAGCAGCTCACAATTGGGTGGTCGGGAGACCCAGTACTTC. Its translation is CASSSQLGGRETQYF. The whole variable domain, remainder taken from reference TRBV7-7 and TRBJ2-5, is GAGVSQSPRYKVTKRGQDVTLRCDPISSHATLYWYQQALGQGPEFLTYFNYEAQPDKSGLPSDRFSAERPEGSISTLTIQRTEQRDSAMYRCASSSQLGGRETQYFGPGTRLLVL.

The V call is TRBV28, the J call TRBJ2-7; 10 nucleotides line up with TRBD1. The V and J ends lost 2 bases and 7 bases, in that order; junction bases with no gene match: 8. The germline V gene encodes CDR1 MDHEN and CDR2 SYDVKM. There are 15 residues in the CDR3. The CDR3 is CASSLIGQGVEEQYF. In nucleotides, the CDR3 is TGTGCCAGCAGTTTAATCGGACAGGGGGTGGAGGAGCAGTACTTC.

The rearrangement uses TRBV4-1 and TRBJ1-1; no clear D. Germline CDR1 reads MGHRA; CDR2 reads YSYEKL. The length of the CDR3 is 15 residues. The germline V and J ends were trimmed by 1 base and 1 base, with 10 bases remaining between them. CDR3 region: CASSQVDRENTEAFF. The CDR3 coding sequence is TGCGCCAGCAGCCAAGTAGATAGGGAGAACACTGAAGCTTTCTTT.

In DNA, the CDR3 is TGTGCCAGCAGAACCGACGCGCGATCCTACGAGCAGTACTTC. Amino acids: CASRTDARSYEQYF. The J gene is TRBJ2-7, the V gene TRBV2; D gene uncertain. Germline CDR1 is SNHLY and CDR2 is FYNNEI. The CDR3 runs 14 residues. V was shortened by 6 bases and J by 1 base, with 13 bases between the two germline ends.

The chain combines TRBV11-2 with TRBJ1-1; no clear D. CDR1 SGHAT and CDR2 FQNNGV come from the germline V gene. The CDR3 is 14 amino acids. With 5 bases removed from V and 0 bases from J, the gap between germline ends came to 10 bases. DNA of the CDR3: TGTGCCAGCAGCCCTTACGTAATGAACACTGAAGCTTTCTTT. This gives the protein CASSPYVMNTEAFF.

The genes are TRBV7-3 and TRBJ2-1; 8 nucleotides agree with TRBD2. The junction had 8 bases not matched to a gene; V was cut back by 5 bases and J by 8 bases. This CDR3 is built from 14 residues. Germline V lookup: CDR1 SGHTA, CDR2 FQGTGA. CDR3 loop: CASSAGTRFDEQFF. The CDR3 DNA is TGTGCCAGCAGCGCAGGGACTAGATTCGATGAGCAGTTCTTC. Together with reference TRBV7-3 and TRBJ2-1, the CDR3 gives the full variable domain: GAGVSQTPSNKVTEKGKYVELRCDPISGHTALYWYRQSLGQGPEFLIYFQGTGAADDSGLPNDRFFAVRPEGSVSTLKIQRTERGDSAVYLCASSAGTRFDEQFFGPGTRLTVL.

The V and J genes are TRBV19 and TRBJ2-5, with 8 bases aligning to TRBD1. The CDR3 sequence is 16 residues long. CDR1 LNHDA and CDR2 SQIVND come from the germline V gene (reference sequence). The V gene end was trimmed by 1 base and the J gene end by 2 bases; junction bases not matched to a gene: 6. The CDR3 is CASSIGQGTRQETQYF. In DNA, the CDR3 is TGTGCCAGTAGTATAGGACAGGGGACGCGTCAAGAGACCCAGTACTTC.

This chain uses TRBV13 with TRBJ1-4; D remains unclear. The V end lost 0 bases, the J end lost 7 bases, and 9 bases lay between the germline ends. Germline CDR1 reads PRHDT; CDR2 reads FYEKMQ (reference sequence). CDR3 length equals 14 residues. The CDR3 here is CASSLGPMSEKLFF. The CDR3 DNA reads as TGTGCCAGCAGCTTAGGACCTATGAGTGAAAAACTGTTTTTT.

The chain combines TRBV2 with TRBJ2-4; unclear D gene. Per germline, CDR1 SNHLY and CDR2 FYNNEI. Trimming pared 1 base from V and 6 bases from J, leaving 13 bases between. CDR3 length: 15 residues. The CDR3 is CASSEGWQARNIQYF. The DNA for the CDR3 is TGTGCCAGCAGTGAAGGGTGGCAGGCAAGAAACATTCAGTACTTC.

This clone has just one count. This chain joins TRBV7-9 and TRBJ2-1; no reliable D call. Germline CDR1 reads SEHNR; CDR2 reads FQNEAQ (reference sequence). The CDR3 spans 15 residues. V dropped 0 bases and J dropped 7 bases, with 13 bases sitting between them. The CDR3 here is CASSLAAGLGNEQFF. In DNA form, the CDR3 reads TGTGCCAGCAGCTTAGCGGCAGGCCTCGGGAATGAGCAGTTCTTC. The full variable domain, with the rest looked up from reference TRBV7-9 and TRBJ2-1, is DTGVSQNPRHKITKRGQNVTFRCDPISEHNRLYWYRQTLGQGPEFLTYFQNEAQLEKSRLLSDRFSAERPKGSFSTLEIQRTEQGDSAMYLCASSLAAGLGNEQFFGPGTRLTVL.

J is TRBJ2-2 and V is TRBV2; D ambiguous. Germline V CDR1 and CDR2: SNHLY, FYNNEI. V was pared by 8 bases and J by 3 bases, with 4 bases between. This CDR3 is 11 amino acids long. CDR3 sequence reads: CASSHTGELFF. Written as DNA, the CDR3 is TGTGCCAGCTCTCACACCGGGGAGCTGTTTTTT.